The rows below give T cell receptor beta chains drawn from one sample of a study of blood T cell repertoires in COVID-19. Some clones are missing from TCRdb's copy, which holds only in-frame ones; the method was immunoSEQ multiplex PCR. The sample yields approximately 190,000 clones, around 83% seen once. Material: PBMCs or T cells enriched from blood (not recorded which). The receptors here all came from a woman aged 35 to 49 in a cohort exposed to, infected with or recovered from COVID-19 (not recorded which). CDR3s include the opening cysteine and the closing phenylalanine or tryptophan. The D gene is left open where the match is weak. Clone size appears in some rows only: once, few, many, or a class for an expanded clone.

d_gene: TRBD1
abundance: .
v_gene: TRBV4-2
j_gene: TRBJ2-7
CDR3nt: TGTGCCAGCAGCCCCCGGGACAGGGGGCCCTACGAGCAGTACTTC
CDR3aa: CASSPRDRGPYEQYF

d_gene: .
abundance: .
v_gene: TRBV20-1
j_gene: TRBJ1-1
CDR3nt: TGCAGTGCTAGGTTAACTGAAGCTTTCTTT
CDR3aa: CSARLTEAFF

d_gene: TRBD1
abundance: .
v_gene: TRBV28
j_gene: TRBJ1-1
CDR3nt: TGTGCCAGCACCCCCCGGACAGGGACGGGGCGGACTGAAGCTTTCTTT
CDR3aa: CASTPRTGTGRTEAFF

d_gene: TRBD2
abundance: once
v_gene: TRBV24-1
j_gene: TRBJ2-7
CDR3nt: TGTGCCACCAGTGACCCGAGGATTGGTAGCGGGATGGACGAGCAGTACTTC
CDR3aa: CATSDPRIGSGMDEQYF

d_gene: TRBD1
abundance: .
v_gene: TRBV28
j_gene: TRBJ2-2
CDR3nt: TGTGCCAGCAGTTTATACAGGGGGCGAGGCACCGGGGAGCTGTTTTTT
CDR3aa: CASSLYRGRGTGELFF

d_gene: .
abundance: .
v_gene: TRBV27
j_gene: TRBJ2-1
CDR3nt: TGTGCCAGCAGTCAGAGAGCGGGCGGCTCATCGGGTGAGCAGTTCTTC
CDR3aa: CASSQRAGGSSGEQFF

d_gene: .
abundance: .
v_gene: TRBV11-2
j_gene: TRBJ2-7
CDR3nt: TGTGCCAGCAGCTTAGCAGGATACGAGCAGTACTTC
CDR3aa: CASSLAGYEQYF

d_gene: TRBD1
abundance: .
v_gene: TRBV2
j_gene: TRBJ1-1
CDR3nt: TGTGCCAGCAGTGAATTCGGCAGGGGGTGGAGGAACACTGAAGCTTTCTTT
CDR3aa: CASSEFGRGWRNTEAFF

d_gene: .
abundance: .
v_gene: TRBV7-9
j_gene: TRBJ1-2
CDR3nt: TGTGCCAGCAGTGGGGCGCGGCGCGTCTATGGCTACACCTTC
CDR3aa: CASSGARRVYGYTF

d_gene: .
abundance: .
v_gene: TRBV11-2
j_gene: TRBJ1-1
CDR3nt: TGTGCCAGCCGCGACACTGAAGCTTTCTTT
CDR3aa: CASRDTEAFF

d_gene: .
abundance: .
v_gene: TRBV28
j_gene: TRBJ1-5
CDR3nt: TGTGCCAGCAGCCTCACTGGGGTGGGGAGACAGCCCCAGCATTTT
CDR3aa: CASSLTGVGRQPQHF

d_gene: TRBD2
abundance: few
v_gene: TRBV11-2
j_gene: TRBJ2-1
CDR3nt: TGTGCCAGCAGCCCCACTAGCGTCGGTGAGCAGTTCTTC
CDR3aa: CASSPTSVGEQFF

d_gene: TRBD2
abundance: .
v_gene: TRBV7-9
j_gene: TRBJ2-7
CDR3nt: TGTGCCAGCAGCCGAATGGGACTAGCGGAACCTTACGAGCAGTACTTC
CDR3aa: CASSRMGLAEPYEQYF

d_gene: TRBD1
abundance: .
v_gene: TRBV7-9
j_gene: TRBJ1-2
CDR3nt: TGTGCCAGCAGTCCCGGGACAGGTGGTGACTACACCTTC
CDR3aa: CASSPGTGGDYTF

d_gene: .
abundance: .
v_gene: TRBV7-2
j_gene: TRBJ2-5
CDR3nt: TGTGCCAGCAGCTTGGATAGCTGGTACCAAGAGACCCAGTACTTC
CDR3aa: CASSLDSWYQETQYF

d_gene: TRBD2
abundance: .
v_gene: TRBV5-6
j_gene: TRBJ2-1
CDR3nt: TGTGCCAGCAGCCTACTTCCGGGACTAGCGGGGAATGAGCAGTTCTTC
CDR3aa: CASSLLPGLAGNEQFF

d_gene: .
abundance: .
v_gene: TRBV9
j_gene: TRBJ2-5
CDR3nt: TGTGCCAGCAGCGTAGCGGGAAAAGAGACCCAGTACTTC
CDR3aa: CASSVAGKETQYF

d_gene: .
abundance: .
v_gene: TRBV10-3
j_gene: TRBJ2-1
CDR3nt: TGTGCCATCAGTGAACCGGGCAATGAGCAGTTCTTC
CDR3aa: CAISEPGNEQFF

d_gene: TRBD1
abundance: few
v_gene: TRBV5-4
j_gene: TRBJ1-1
CDR3nt: TGTGCCAGCAGGGGGACAGGTCGGTCTTTAAACGATGCTTTCTTT
CDR3aa: CASRGTGRSLNDAFF

d_gene: .
abundance: .
v_gene: TRBV5-4
j_gene: TRBJ2-1
CDR3nt: TGTGCCAGCAGCTTGAGTCAGGGGTTCTACAATGAGCAGTTCTTC
CDR3aa: CASSLSQGFYNEQFF

d_gene: .
abundance: once
v_gene: TRBV3-1/TRBV3-2
j_gene: TRBJ2-7
CDR3nt: TGTGCCAGCAGCCAGGATACAGGGTCCCACGAGCAGTACTTC
CDR3aa: CASSQDTGSHEQYF

d_gene: TRBD2
abundance: once
v_gene: TRBV19
j_gene: TRBJ2-5
CDR3nt: TGTGCCAGTAAGGTCGAAGCGGGAGTGGAGACCCAGTACTTC
CDR3aa: CASKVEAGVETQYF

d_gene: .
abundance: .
v_gene: TRBV9
j_gene: TRBJ1-1
CDR3nt: TGTGCCAGCAGCGTAGATCCGGGACTTCGAACCACTGAAGCTTTCTTT
CDR3aa: CASSVDPGLRTTEAFF

d_gene: .
abundance: .
v_gene: TRBV28
j_gene: TRBJ2-7
CDR3nt: TGTGCCAGCAGTTCCCGAAACCAGGGGGAGCAGTACTTC
CDR3aa: CASSSRNQGEQYF

d_gene: TRBD2
abundance: .
v_gene: TRBV28
j_gene: TRBJ2-7
CDR3nt: TGTGCCAGCGAAGGGGAAGAGGCTAGCGGGAGGGCCATCTACGAGCAGTACTTC
CDR3aa: CASEGEEASGRAIYEQYF

d_gene: TRBD1
abundance: .
v_gene: TRBV6-1
j_gene: TRBJ1-2
CDR3nt: TGTGCCAGCAGTGAATATGCCAGGGGGACGGCGAACTATGGCTACACCTTC
CDR3aa: CASSEYARGTANYGYTF

d_gene: .
abundance: .
v_gene: TRBV5-6
j_gene: TRBJ1-3
CDR3nt: TGTGCCAGCAGCTTCAACAGGGTCTCTGGAAACACCATATATTTT
CDR3aa: CASSFNRVSGNTIYF

d_gene: .
abundance: .
v_gene: TRBV30
j_gene: TRBJ2-1
CDR3nt: TGTGCCTGGAACGAGGCTAGCTCCTACAATGAGCAGTTCTTC
CDR3aa: CAWNEASSYNEQFF

d_gene: TRBD1
abundance: .
v_gene: TRBV29-1
j_gene: TRBJ1-3
CDR3nt: TGCAGTGCGTGGACAGGTAGTCCCGGAAACACCATATATTTT
CDR3aa: CSAWTGSPGNTIYF

d_gene: .
abundance: .
v_gene: TRBV29-1
j_gene: TRBJ2-5
CDR3nt: TGCAGCGTCCGCCTGGGGGCGGTCCAAGAGACCCAGTACTTC
CDR3aa: CSVRLGAVQETQYF

d_gene: TRBD2
abundance: .
v_gene: TRBV7-9
j_gene: TRBJ2-1
CDR3nt: TGTGCCAGCAGCTTATGGCTAGCGGGGGCCTACAATGAGCAGTTCTTC
CDR3aa: CASSLWLAGAYNEQFF

d_gene: TRBD1
abundance: once
v_gene: TRBV5-1
j_gene: TRBJ1-2
CDR3nt: TGCGCCAGCAGCGCGCCTCCCAGGGGGGAAAGTTTTGAGGGCTACACCTTC
CDR3aa: CASSAPPRGESFEGYTF

d_gene: TRBD1
abundance: .
v_gene: TRBV7-9
j_gene: TRBJ2-7
CDR3nt: TGTGCCAGCAGCCATAAGGGACAGGGATCTTACGAGCAGTACTTC
CDR3aa: CASSHKGQGSYEQYF

d_gene: TRBD2
abundance: few
v_gene: TRBV24-1
j_gene: TRBJ2-1
CDR3nt: TGTGCCACCAGTCCGTCGGGAGGCTACAATGAGCAGTTCTTC
CDR3aa: CATSPSGGYNEQFF

d_gene: .
abundance: .
v_gene: TRBV9
j_gene: TRBJ2-7
CDR3nt: TGTGCCAGCAGCGCTCCGGGGTCCTACGAGCAGTACTTC
CDR3aa: CASSAPGSYEQYF

d_gene: TRBD1
abundance: .
v_gene: TRBV24-1
j_gene: TRBJ2-7
CDR3nt: TGTGCCAATCCTCGGGGACAGGGAGCCTACGAGCAGTACTTC
CDR3aa: CANPRGQGAYEQYF

d_gene: .
abundance: few
v_gene: TRBV27
j_gene: TRBJ1-1
CDR3nt: TGTGCCAGCAGTTTAAACGGGGTGAACACTGAAGCTTTCTTT
CDR3aa: CASSLNGVNTEAFF

d_gene: TRBD2
abundance: .
v_gene: TRBV7-9
j_gene: TRBJ2-1
CDR3nt: TGTGCCAGCAGCCTGGGGACTAGCGGGGCCAATGAGCAGTTCTTC
CDR3aa: CASSLGTSGANEQFF

d_gene: TRBD2
abundance: few
v_gene: TRBV5-4
j_gene: TRBJ2-5
CDR3nt: TGTGCCAGCAGCTCGGGACTAGCGGGAGTCGGAGAGACCCAGTACTTC
CDR3aa: CASSSGLAGVGETQYF

d_gene: TRBD1
abundance: .
v_gene: TRBV13
j_gene: TRBJ2-1
CDR3nt: TGTGCCAGCAGTCGTAGGACAGGGGAATACAATGAGCAGTTCTTC
CDR3aa: CASSRRTGEYNEQFF

d_gene: .
abundance: .
v_gene: TRBV3-1/TRBV3-2
j_gene: TRBJ2-1
CDR3nt: TGTGCCAGCAGCCAAGACTACCGCGAGCAGTTCTTC
CDR3aa: CASSQDYREQFF

d_gene: TRBD1
abundance: .
v_gene: TRBV13
j_gene: TRBJ2-7
CDR3nt: TGTGCCAGCAGCCAGGGACAGGGGACCTACGAGCAGTACTTC
CDR3aa: CASSQGQGTYEQYF

d_gene: .
abundance: few
v_gene: TRBV18
j_gene: TRBJ2-7
CDR3nt: TGTGCCAGCTCACCAGTCAGGGATAACTCCTACGAGCAGTACTTC
CDR3aa: CASSPVRDNSYEQYF

d_gene: TRBD1
abundance: .
v_gene: TRBV4-1
j_gene: TRBJ1-2
CDR3nt: TGCGCCAGCAGCCAACCTCCCGACAGGGACTATGGCTACACCTTC
CDR3aa: CASSQPPDRDYGYTF

d_gene: TRBD2
abundance: .
v_gene: TRBV3-1/TRBV3-2
j_gene: TRBJ2-5
CDR3nt: TGTGCCAGCAGCGGCGTTTCCATAGCGGGAGGGGGGATAAAGACCCAGTACTTC
CDR3aa: CASSGVSIAGGGIKTQYF

d_gene: .
abundance: .
v_gene: TRBV11-3
j_gene: TRBJ1-2
CDR3nt: TGTGCCAGCAGCTTAGCATCCGGAGCCTATGGCTACACCTTC
CDR3aa: CASSLASGAYGYTF

d_gene: TRBD1
abundance: .
v_gene: TRBV2
j_gene: TRBJ1-1
CDR3nt: TGTGCCACCCTGACAGGGCGGAACACTGAAGCTTTCTTT
CDR3aa: CATLTGRNTEAFF

d_gene: TRBD1
abundance: .
v_gene: TRBV4-1
j_gene: TRBJ1-2
CDR3nt: TGCGCCAGCAGCCAAGATTACAGGGGGTTCAATGGCTACACCTTC
CDR3aa: CASSQDYRGFNGYTF

d_gene: .
abundance: once
v_gene: TRBV13
j_gene: TRBJ1-1
CDR3nt: TGTGCCAGCAGCTTAGGTGATGTGGGGGGCACTGAAGCTTTCTTT
CDR3aa: CASSLGDVGGTEAFF

d_gene: .
abundance: .
v_gene: TRBV23-1
j_gene: TRBJ2-6
CDR3nt: TGCGCCAGCACAGTCAGATGGGCAGAGGGGGCCAACGTCCTGACTTTC
CDR3aa: CASTVRWAEGANVLTF

d_gene: TRBD1
abundance: .
v_gene: TRBV18
j_gene: TRBJ1-3
CDR3nt: TGTGCCAGCTCAACTTCCGACAGGGCCGGAAACACCATATATTTT
CDR3aa: CASSTSDRAGNTIYF

d_gene: .
abundance: .
v_gene: TRBV7-2
j_gene: TRBJ1-5
CDR3nt: TGTGCCAGCAGCCCCAGCGGGGATTTAAATCAGCCCCAGCATTTT
CDR3aa: CASSPSGDLNQPQHF

d_gene: TRBD1
abundance: .
v_gene: TRBV6-1
j_gene: TRBJ2-7
CDR3nt: TGTGCCAGCAGTGAAGCGCTCTTAGGGACAGATAGCTCCTACGAGCAGTACTTC
CDR3aa: CASSEALLGTDSSYEQYF

d_gene: .
abundance: once
v_gene: TRBV27
j_gene: TRBJ1-5
CDR3nt: TGTGCCAGCAGTCCCACAGGTGGACAGCCCCAGCATTTT
CDR3aa: CASSPTGGQPQHF